Each of the 10 T cell receptor beta chains below was sequenced from the same sample in a study of blood T cell repertoires in COVID-19. Measured with immunoSEQ multiplex PCR; TCRdb has only the in-frame clones, and not every one. Of hundreds of thousands of clones in the sample, 75% to 90% were seen once. Sequencing used peripheral blood. The receptors originated from a woman between 55 and 75 years old with active or convalescent COVID-19.

This rearrangement joins TRBV2 to TRBJ2-1, with 12 bases identical to TRBD2. This CDR3 has 17 amino acids. The V gene's germline CDR1 is SNHLY and CDR2 FYNNEI. Trimming at V came to 7 bases and at J to 8 bases, leaving 15 bases not matched to a gene. The CDR3 DNA follows: TGTGCCAGCACCCCCCTCGCGAGGACTAGCGGGGCATATGAGCAGTTCTTC. This gives the protein CASTPLARTSGAYEQFF.

The DNA for the CDR3 is TGTGCCAGCAGCTTGGGACCGACTAGCGGTTACCCCTACGAGCAGTACTTC. It translates to CASSLGPTSGYPYEQYF. The chain joins TRBV5-6 to TRBJ2-7, with TRBD2 identical over 9 bases. CDR3 length: 17 amino acids. The germline V gene has CDR1 SGHDT and CDR2 YYEEEE. Trimming cost V 0 bases and J 2 bases; bases outside gene matches: 9. The entire variable domain, with the rest obtained from reference TRBV5-6 and TRBJ2-7, is as follows: DAGVTQSPTHLIKTRGQQVTLRCSPKSGHDTVSWYQQALGQGPQFIFQYYEEEERQRGNFPDRFSGHQFPNYSSELNVNALLLGDSALYLCASSLGPTSGYPYEQYFGPGTRLTVT.

This sequence joins TRBV19 and TRBJ2-3; possibly TRBD2 for D (6 bases). CDR1 is LNHDA and CDR2 is SQIVND in the germline V gene (reference sequence). This CDR3 has 13 amino acids. V lost 7 bases to trimming and J lost 3 bases, with 11 bases between them. DNA of the CDR3: TGTGCCAGTAAGGACGGGGGTACAGATACGCAGTATTTT. Its translation is CASKDGGTDTQYF. The full variable domain, in which reference TRBV19 and TRBJ2-3 provide the parts outside the CDR3, is DGGITQSPKYLFRKEGQNVTLSCEQNLNHDAMYWYRQDPGQGLRLIYYSQIVNDFQKGDIAEGYSVSREKKESFPLTVTSAQKNPTAFYLCASKDGGTDTQYFGPGTRLTVL.

The chain carries TRBV2 and TRBJ1-6, with 10 bases identical to TRBD1. The trim removed 2 bases at V and 7 bases at J, leaving 2 bases unmatched. The CDR3 consists of 15 residues. In germline, CDR1 is SNHLY, CDR2 FYNNEI. This CDR3 reads CASSERTGGNSPLHF. The CDR3 DNA sequence: TGTGCCAGCAGTGAAAGGACAGGGGGGAATTCACCCCTCCACTTT.

The V call is TRBV30, the J call TRBJ1-6; TRBD1 matches 8 bases. Germline loops: CDR1 GTSNPN, CDR2 SVGIG (reference sequence). The V and J ends lost 0 bases and 9 bases, in that order; junction bases with no gene match: 13. The CDR3 is 17 amino acids. The CDR3 region has the DNA TGTGCCTGGAGTGTACCCCCCAGGGGGCGGTCTTCTTCACCCCTCCACTTT. Encoded protein: CAWSVPPRGRSSSPLHF.

The chain employs TRBV24-1 and TRBJ2-3; 12 bases match TRBD2. CDR3 length: 17 residues. J gave up 2 bases and V 4 bases, and 6 bases lay outside the gene matches. Germline CDR1 reads KGHDR; CDR2 reads SFDVKD. CDR3 region: CATSEELAGGHTDTQYF. The CDR3 bases are TGTGCCACCAGTGAGGAACTAGCGGGGGGCCACACAGATACGCAGTATTTT.

This clone was detected once. V is TRBV7-9 and J is TRBJ1-5; TRBD1 aligns across 9 bases. Germline V gene sequence: CDR1 SEHNR, CDR2 FQNEAQ (reference sequence). The CDR3 totals 15 residues. Trimming at V came to 4 bases and at J to 5 bases, leaving 6 bases not matched to a gene. In nucleotides, the CDR3 is TGTGCCAGCAGCTGCCCGACAGGGGGGGATCAGCCCCAGCATTTT. Its translation: CASSCPTGGDQPQHF.

This clone was picked up one time. V usage is TRBV12-2 and J usage is TRBJ1-1. TRBV12-2 is given as a pseudogene. The CDR3 has 15 amino acids. CDR3 in DNA: TGTGCAAGTCGCTTAGAGACCCCGGCCGGCGGTGAAGCTTTCTTT. Amino acids: CASRLETPAGGEAFF.

J is TRBJ2-3 and V is TRBV6-5; tentatively, D is TRBD1 (6 bases). The CDR3 extends over 12 amino acids. V was cut by 8 bases and J by 5 bases, with 11 bases left in between. Germline assignment: CDR1 MNHEY and CDR2 SVGAGI. DNA of the CDR3: TGTGCCAGCTACAGGGTAGGAGATACGCAGTATTTT. Its translation is CASYRVGDTQYF.

V and J are TRBV27 and TRBJ2-2; a possible D gene is TRBD1 (6 bases). V was trimmed by 2 bases and J by 5 bases, leaving 15 bases between them. The CDR3 loop spans 16 amino acids. Germline CDR1 is MNHEY and CDR2 is SMNVEV (reference sequence). CDR3: CASSLRRGRGTGELFF. CDR3 sequence (DNA): TGTGCCAGCAGTTTAAGAAGGGGTAGGGGGACCGGGGAGCTGTTTTTT.